This T cell receptor (beta chain) was recorded in a study of regulatory T cells in long-lasting Graves disease. Combining iRepertoire HTBI primers with Arm-PCR of CDR3 regions, the authors built TCR beta libraries. TCRdb called the multiplex PCR reads again in MiXCR, with one record for every CDR3 protein. The sample carries 400,000 to 450,000 distinct CDR3 sequences, about 15% recorded once. Time point noted: newly diagnosed GD, antithyroid drugs for less than 3 months. Extracted RNA from PBMCs served as the source of the TCR library. Clinicians diagnosed Graves' disease using American Thyroid Association guidelines. The same sample was also studied in work on T cells in Graves' hyperthyroidism and ophthalmopathy.

The starting material was peripheral blood mononuclear cells (PBMCs), obtained at new diagnosis, from a patient treated with antithyroid drugs. This sequence was found in a young woman with Graves disease.

CDR3 bases: TGTGCCAGCAGCTTACTGCAGGGGTTAACCTATGGCTACACCTTC. It specifies CASSLLQGLTYGYTF. The chain uses TRBV7-9 and TRBJ1-2; weak D call: TRBD1 (6 bases). The CDR3 length is 15 residues. V was shortened by 2 bases and J by 4 bases, with 14 bases between the two germline ends. Looked up from germline, CDR1 is SEHNR and CDR2 is FQNEAQ (reference sequence).